This paragraph covers one TCR beta chain sequence. Its antigen is not identified. At one end the junction does not follow the germline gene, possibly because of a read error. The data were taken from a study of T-cell memory formation after mild COVID-19. Points from the study as a whole: Pre-infection memory held some responding clones, suggesting pre-existing cross-reactive T cells responded.

The CDR3 has 14 residues. Germline V gene sequence: CDR1 DFQATT, CDR2 SNEGSKA (reference sequence). TCRdb reanalysed the 5' RACE reads using MiXCR and keeps one entry per CDR3 protein. The sample has hundreds of thousands of distinct CDR3 sequences, about 20% seen once. This chain links TRBV20-1 with TRBJ2-7; D perhaps matches TRBD1 (6 bases). The clonotype comes from a young man who had mild COVID-19 (a few samples of this study predate the infection). Cell type and time point are not known. What was sequenced was PBMCs or a T cell subset sorted from them (not recorded which). The CDR3 sequence is CSAREGQGHYEKYF. Here the CDR3 DNA reads TGCAGTGCTAGAGAGGGGCAGGGGCACTACGAGAAGTACTTC.